This TCR beta chain came from a study of blood T cell repertoires in COVID-19. Trimming took off 4 bases at V and 5 bases at J, with 11 bases between the two ends. The CDR3 has 14 residues. Germline CDR1 reads LGHDT; CDR2 reads YNNKEL (reference sequence). The protocol was immunoSEQ multiplex PCR, while the TCRdb copy is restricted to in-frame clones and leaves out a portion. The sample yields 100,000 to 150,000 clones, 80% to 85% seen once. The sequencing input was peripheral blood. The chain carries TRBV3-1 (or the pseudogene TRBV3-2) and TRBJ1-4, with a weak D call TRBD1 (5 bases). This receptor was obtained from a woman aged 45-60 years with acute or convalescent COVID-19. The CDR3 nucleotides read TGTGCCAGCAGCCTTAGACAGTCGAATGAAAAACTGTTTTTT. Its protein product is CASSLRQSNEKLFF.